This TCR beta chain came from a study of blood T cell repertoires in COVID-19 (dated by TCRdb to 2018 to 2021). Background for the entire study: Samples covering the acute and convalescent phases of COVID-19 were provided by collaborators in the United States, Italy and Spain. The prospective study material was composed of cDNA or gDNA derived from T cells, B-cell-depleted T cells, or PBMCs. The dataset comprised deeply sampled blood TCRbeta repertoires from subjects exposed to, actively infected with, or recovered from COVID-19. The repertoires were made available in a free public database intended to serve as a resource for research on the immune response to SARS-CoV-2. The samples were drawn from the first 160 participants of the ongoing ImmuneRACE study and from 950 to 1,500 subjects provided by 6 global collaborators. A de-identified subject ID, COVID-19 status, age in years and sex were almost always included in the sample metadata. HLA class I and class II types, where available, came from metadata supplied by the sample provider rather than from assay-based typing. On the study overall, not on this receptor specifically: How much clinical and demographic metadata was included differed by source and by participant, and the metadata was provided uncurated.

V ends up 3 bases short and J 6 bases short, with an unmatched junction base count of 6. The germline V gene supplies CDR1 MDHEN and CDR2 SYDVKM. The CDR3 runs 14 residues from the cysteine to the phenylalanine. Just CDR3 DNA is preserved here, 42 bases in frame from base 1. TCRbeta CDR3 regions were amplified from genomic DNA using the immunoSEQ Assay, a bias-controlled multiplex PCR. Per the authors' processing: Within the assay, amplification of reference gene primers was used to estimate how many nucleated cells each sample contained. Sequence reads were collapsed and filtered to measure the absolute abundance of every unique TCRbeta CDR3 rearrangement. Productive Simpson clonality was computed per sample as the square root of Simpson's diversity index over productive rearrangements. In TCRdb, the immuneACCESS table is reduced to in-frame sequences with V and J assigned. These tables do not hold every clone; where another copy was compared, an unresolved V gene accounts for under half, and the others remain unexplained. V and J calls and clone size come straight from that table; D and trimming were deduced from the DNA. The sample table lists 57,000 or so clones, approximately 80% of them with a count of one. The top ten hold 5% to 6.5% of the sample.

A note on this clone: Its recognized antigen is unknown. Base-call qualities are not available, and no considerably larger clone is one nucleotide away.

Each collaborating institution followed its own protocols to collect whole blood in K2EDTA tubes. For TCRbeta analysis, collaborators shipped samples in one of three forms: frozen whole blood, isolated PBMCs, or DNA extracted from either of those sample types. The sequence derives from an older man with acute or convalescent COVID-19. In this chain, TRBV28 is recombined with TRBJ2-7, and 9 bases in between align with TRBD1. The sequencing sample was made of peripheral blood. The sequence in DNA is TGTGCCAGCAGTTTGGGGGACAGGGTGGGCGAGCAGTACTTC. It translates to CASSLGDRVGEQYF.